These 6 T cell receptor beta chains were sequenced from one sample in a study of tumor-infiltrating lymphocytes in primary liver carcinoma. Making TCR beta cDNA involved approximately 0.5 ug total RNA and a constant-region primer. Employing slightly modified ARM-PCR, three nested multiplex PCR rounds were run, and these gave rise to the TCR beta libraries. For approximately 11 cycles apiece, the opening two PCR rounds ran with TRBV1-TRBV30 forward primers and a C-beta reverse primer. A single record per CDR3 protein comes from TCRdb applying MiXCR to the multiplex PCR reads. The sample includes 80,000 or so distinct CDR3 sequences, over 70% of them seen just once. Joint extraction of RNA and DNA used about 17-30 mg of bulk tissue that was unsorted. Sequencing input: liver tumor tissue from sampling region 4. The subset: tumor region T4, right-lateral pole. The receptor source for this set is a woman in her fifties or sixties with primary liver carcinoma and hepatitis B virus infection.

In its sample, this clonotype was seen many times. The CDR3 sequence is CASSPSRIEQYF. CDR3 DNA: TGTGCCAGCAGCCCTTCTAGAATCGAGCAGTACTTC. The chain joins TRBV14 to TRBJ2-7; D unclear. The CDR3 spans 12 residues. V shed 4 bases and J shed 6 bases, with 10 bases lying between them. Germline V CDR1 and CDR2: SGHDN, FVKESK.

There are many counts of this clonotype. J is TRBJ1-1 and V is TRBV28; perhaps TRBD1 as D (5 bases). Trimming pared 8 bases from V and 4 bases from J, leaving 20 bases between. Germline V gene sequence: CDR1 MDHEN, CDR2 SYDVKM. The CDR3 length is 15 residues. The CDR3 spells CASGASLGQGTEAFF. Here the CDR3 DNA reads TGTGCCAGCGGGGCGTCGCTCGGCCAGGGCACTGAAGCTTTCTTT.

As to this clonotype: The junction differs from germline at one of its ends, possibly a read error. This chain links TRBV12-3 or TRBV12-4 with TRBJ2-1; tentatively, D is TRBD2 (6 bases). The CDR3 runs to 16 residues. DNA for the CDR3: TGTGCCAACAGTTTTGTAGCGGAATCCTCCTACAATGAGCAGCTCTTC. Amino acid sequence: CANSFVAESSYNEQLF.

This clonotype was recorded a few times. The chain uses TRBV9 and TRBJ1-3; D possibly corresponds to TRBD1 (5 bases). CDR1 and CDR2 from the germline V gene are SGDLS and YYNGEE. CDR3 length: 14 residues. V lost 4 bases, J lost 0 bases, and 8 bases lay in between. The CDR3 DNA sequence: TGTGCCAGCAGCATGACAGTCTCTGGAAACACCATATATTTT. Its translation is CASSMTVSGNTIYF.

This clonotype appeared many times. This sequence joins TRBV6-1 and TRBJ2-4; D gene ambiguous. V lost 0 bases to trimming and J lost 7 bases, with 16 bases between them. The CDR3 has 16 residues. CDR1 is MNHNS, CDR2 SASEGT, per germline. For the CDR3, the DNA is TGTGCCAGCAGTGAAGCTAGACCGCTGAATGCGAACATTCAGTACTTC. Translating gives CASSEARPLNANIQYF.

This clonotype was counted once. The junction differs from germline at one of its ends, possibly a read error. The chain is built from TRBV11-1 and TRBJ2-3, with 7 bases lining up with TRBD2. CDR3 size: 15 residues. The germline CDR1 and CDR2 sequences are SGHAT and FQDESV (reference sequence). CDR3 coding DNA: TGTACCAGCAGCCCTAGCGGTAGGCGTACGGATTCGCAGTATTTT. Its translation is CTSSPSGRRTDSQYF.